This TCR beta chain was recovered during a study of blood T cell repertoires in COVID-19. Across the study: PBMCs, B-cell-depleted T cells, or T cells provided the cDNA or gDNA that made up the material.

The V and J ends lost 0 bases and 4 bases respectively, with 12 bases between them. The CDR3 spans 16 residues. CDR1 is SGHTA, CDR2 FQGTGA, per germline. Enrolment of Seattle patients took place during active infection, and they were followed longitudinally. Authors' analysis steps: Estimates of nucleated cell counts were drawn from the amplification of reference gene primers. Produced via immunoSEQ multiplex PCR; TCRdb's table is partial and in-frame only. For V, J and clone size, that table is used; D and trimming come from the DNA. The sample consists of about 180,000 clones, about 86% of them appearing once.

The J gene is TRBJ2-2, the V gene TRBV7-3, with D tentatively TRBD1 (7 bases). The source of this sequence is a woman aged 70-85 years with COVID-19, enrolled during active disease. The sequenced material came from peripheral blood. The CDR3 DNA is TGTGCCAGCAGCTTAACCCGCCAGGGGGGCACCGGGGAGCTGTTTTTT. Amino acids: CASSLTRQGGTGELFF.